The present T cell receptor (beta chain) was sequenced within a study of Graves' ophthalmopathy and Graves' hyperthyroidism. This clonotype was recorded at least ten times. RNA served as the template for amplifying TCR beta CDR3 regions. Following a first-round RT-PCR that used HTBI primers, a second-round multiplex PCR was carried out. TCRdb independently ran MiXCR on the multiplex PCR reads; one entry per CDR3 protein. The table records 650,000 to 900,000 distinct CDR3 sequences, 35% to 50% of them present only once. CDR3 length: 11 amino acids. Germline loops: CDR1 SQVTM, CDR2 ANQGSEA. V gave up 6 bases and J gave up 3 bases, with 8 bases separating them.

The receptor's source is an adult man with Graves' ophthalmopathy. This rearrangement joins TRBV29-1 to TRBJ2-5; D call uncertain. The source material was peripheral blood. CDR3 in DNA: TGCAGCGTCCAGTCTGAAGAGACCCAGTACTTC. Its translation: CSVQSEETQYF.